This T cell receptor beta chain was identified in a study of early T cells in non-severe SARS-CoV-2 infection. Study-level background: RNA in bulk from unsorted whole blood was sequenced, and chains were unpaired.

The TCR library protocol was used to attach unique molecular identifiers. These identifiers were attached to individual cDNA molecules. One entry per CDR3 protein results from TCRdb running MiXCR on the 5' RACE reads. The sample shows 30,000 to 45,000 distinct CDR3 sequences, around 5% of them seen only once. From germline, CDR1 is SGHRS and CDR2 YFSETQ. The CDR3 sequence is 13 residues long. V shed 3 bases and J 9 bases; nucleotides not matched to a gene: 6. Study findings and constraints: A preference for anti-spike CD8 responses marked VDJdb matching, which missed private and CD4 specificities.

This clonotype occurred a few times. Its target is unknown. This sequence joins TRBV5-1 and TRBJ1-1; 9 nucleotides agree with TRBD1. The sample taken for sequencing was whole blood. The receptor comes from an adult who was a healthcare worker with PCR-confirmed SARS-CoV-2 infection or an uninfected control (not recorded which). In DNA form, the CDR3 reads TGCGCCAGCAGCTGGGGGACAGGGAGGAAAGCTTTCTTT. It encodes CASSWGTGRKAFF. The entire variable domain, with the rest obtained from reference TRBV5-1 and TRBJ1-1, is as follows: KAGVTQTPRYLIKTRGQQVTLSCSPISGHRSVSWYQQTPGQGLQFLFEYFSETQRNKGNFPGRFSGRQFSNSRSEMNVSTLELGDSALYLCASSWGTGRKAFFGQGTRLTVV.